These 16 T cell receptor beta chains were all obtained from the same sample, sequenced in a study of Ad26.COV2.S vaccination and SARS-CoV-2 variants. Treatment: roughly 19 received Ad26.COV2.S at low or high dose, single or two shots; 5 received placebo; per-sample allocation not given. At day 63 after the first vaccine or placebo injection, samples were drawn. Using immunoSEQ multiplex PCR, the repertoire was profiled, and TCRdb retains in-frame clones only, with some absent. The sample shows hundreds of thousands of clones, roughly 90% of them seen only once. The sample consisted of peripheral blood, taken in a trial of Ad26.COV2.S vaccine versus placebo. The receptors were gathered from a person between 18 and 59 years old who received the Ad26.COV2.S COVID-19 vaccine or a placebo.

This clone was detected only a few times. The chain joins TRBV12-3 or TRBV12-4 to TRBJ2-7; D unclear. CDR3 length equals 13 residues. Deletions cut 4 bases from V and 0 bases from J, with 7 bases between. In DNA, the CDR3 is TGTGCCAGCAGTTCAGAGTACTCCTACGAGCAGTACTTC. Its translation: CASSSEYSYEQYF.

The chain uses TRBV10-3 and TRBJ2-6, with 8 bases aligning to TRBD2. The CDR3 is made up of 17 amino acids. Per the germline V gene, CDR1 is ENHRY and CDR2 is SYGVKD. With V trimmed by 2 bases and J by 4 bases, 7 bases remained unmatched. CDR3 sequence reads: CAISETSGTLGANVLTF. CDR3 nucleotides: TGTGCCATCAGTGAGACTAGCGGAACGTTGGGGGCCAACGTCCTGACTTTC.

This clone has more than one count but fewer than ten. V usage is TRBV2 and J usage is TRBJ1-3; possibly TRBD1 for D (5 bases). CDR1 and CDR2 (germline): SNHLY, FYNNEI. V was cut by 6 bases and J by 2 bases, with 14 bases left in between. This CDR3 comprises 15 residues. In DNA form, the CDR3 reads TGTGCCAGCAGCGGTCAGGGCAGGGCTGGAAACACCATATATTTT. Encoded protein: CASSGQGRAGNTIYF.

The V call is TRBV19, the J call TRBJ1-2, with 7 nucleotides matching TRBD1. The J segment lost 3 bases and the V segment lost 4 bases, leaving 11 bases of the junction unmatched. CDR1 is LNHDA, CDR2 SQIVND, per germline (reference sequence). CDR3 length equals 16 residues. The CDR3 region has the DNA TGTGCCAGTAGTAACACCCATCGACAGGGCGACTATGGCTACACCTTC. Translating gives CASSNTHRQGDYGYTF.

The V gene is TRBV27, the J gene TRBJ1-5; no clear D. This CDR3 contains 15 residues. V was clipped by 0 bases and J by 2 bases, with 8 bases between them. Germline V gene lookup returns CDR1 MNHEY and CDR2 SMNVEV (reference sequence). Written as DNA, the CDR3 is TGTGCCAGCAGTTTATCGTTTCAGGGCAATCAGCCCCAGCATTTT. It encodes CASSLSFQGNQPQHF.

This clone was found once. The rearrangement uses TRBV4-1 and TRBJ2-7; possibly TRBD2 for D (6 bases). Trimming shortened V by 3 bases and J by 3 bases, and 12 bases separated the two germline ends. Germline V lookup: CDR1 MGHRA, CDR2 YSYEKL. The CDR3 spans 14 residues. CDR3 sequence reads: CASSQGRGFYEQYF. CDR3 nucleotide sequence: TGCGCCAGCAGCCAGGGACGGGGGTTCTACGAGCAGTACTTC.

V usage is TRBV12-5 and J usage is TRBJ1-1; D gene uncertain. Trimming took off 1 base at V and 2 bases at J, with 11 bases between the two ends. The germline CDR1 and CDR2 sequences are LGHNT and FRNRAP. The length of the CDR3 is 15 residues. CDR3 bases: TGTGCTAGTGGTTTGGGGAAGGCAGGCAACACTGAAGCTTTCTTT. Translating it yields CASGLGKAGNTEAFF.

J is TRBJ2-1 and V is TRBV7-2, with D hard to call. CDR1 and CDR2 (germline): SGHTA, FQGNSA. The CDR3 covers 15 residues. V shed 1 base and J shed 2 bases, with 9 bases lying between them. Here the CDR3 reads CASSLGSGPYNEQFF. The DNA for the CDR3 is TGTGCCAGCAGCTTAGGTAGTGGCCCCTACAATGAGCAGTTCTTC.

The chain employs TRBV15 and TRBJ2-7, with 7 bases aligning to TRBD2. CDR1 and CDR2 from the germline V gene are LNHNV and YYDKDF (reference sequence). This CDR3 region has 16 residues. V was pared by 3 bases and J by 4 bases, with 12 bases of the junction left unmatched. CDR3 residues: CATSSSSRREQYEQYF. CDR3 bases: TGTGCCACCAGCAGCAGCTCCCGGCGGGAGCAATACGAGCAGTACTTC.

This chain joins TRBV6-5 and TRBJ2-7; TRBD1 aligns across 7 bases. Trimming took 6 bases from V and 3 from J; bases not matched to a gene: 8. CDR1 is MNHEY, CDR2 SVGAGI, per germline. This CDR3 is 14 amino acids long. The chain's CDR3 is CASRTQGVGYEQYF. The DNA for the CDR3 is TGTGCCAGCAGAACCCAGGGGGTCGGCTACGAGCAGTACTTC.

The chain uses TRBV15 and TRBJ2-7; D gene uncertain. CDR3 size: 15 residues. CDR1 is LNHNV, CDR2 YYDKDF, per germline (reference sequence). V lost 0 bases and J lost 2, with 11 bases in between. The CDR3 sequence: CATSRDFSHPYEQYF. CDR3 nucleotides: TGTGCCACCAGCAGAGATTTTTCCCACCCCTACGAGCAGTACTTC.

CDR3: CASSLAQLGTPFEAFF. In nucleotides, the CDR3 is TGTGCCAGCAGCTTAGCCCAACTAGGGACACCCTTTGAAGCTTTCTTT. The chain carries TRBV7-2 and TRBJ1-1; TRBD1 might be the D (6 bases). Between the trimmed V and J ends, which lost 0 bases and 7 bases, there was a span of 18 bases. This CDR3 spans 16 amino acids. The germline V gene encodes CDR1 SGHTA and CDR2 FQGNSA.

The chain carries TRBV10-3 and TRBJ2-4, with D tentatively TRBD1 or TRBD2 (6 bases each). The CDR3 extends over 14 amino acids. The V gene's germline CDR1 is ENHRY and CDR2 SYGVKD. The germline V and J ends were trimmed by 7 bases and 3 bases, with 13 bases remaining between them. CDR3 in DNA: TGTGCCATCACCTGGAGGGACAACAAAAACATTCAGTACTTC. It translates to CAITWRDNKNIQYF.

The chain combines TRBV10-2 with TRBJ2-5, with D tentatively TRBD1 (6 bases). Germline CDR1 and CDR2: WSHSY and SAAADI. The V and J ends lost 2 bases and 2 bases respectively, with 9 bases between them. CDR3 length: 14 amino acids. The CDR3 DNA reads as TGCGCCAGCAGTGAGGACAGGACACAAGAGACCCAGTACTTC. It specifies CASSEDRTQETQYF.

This chain uses TRBV5-1 with TRBJ2-3; 11 bases agree with TRBD2. The J segment lost 3 bases and the V segment lost 4 bases, leaving 16 bases of the junction unmatched. In germline, CDR1 is SGHRS, CDR2 YFSETQ. CDR3 length: 19 residues. CDR3 residues: CASSPGQVVAGGRTDTQYF. CDR3 bases: TGCGCCAGCAGCCCGGGACAGGTTGTAGCGGGAGGGCGGACAGATACGCAGTATTTT.

The chain employs TRBV4-2 and TRBJ2-2; D possibly corresponds to TRBD2 (5 bases). This CDR3 comprises 15 residues. Trimming removed 7 bases from V and 2 bases from J, with 14 bases in between. The germline V gene encodes CDR1 LGHNA and CDR2 YNFKEQ. DNA for the CDR3: TGTGCCAGCACCCAGACCAGCGGAAACACCGGGGAGCTGTTTTTT. This codes for CASTQTSGNTGELFF.